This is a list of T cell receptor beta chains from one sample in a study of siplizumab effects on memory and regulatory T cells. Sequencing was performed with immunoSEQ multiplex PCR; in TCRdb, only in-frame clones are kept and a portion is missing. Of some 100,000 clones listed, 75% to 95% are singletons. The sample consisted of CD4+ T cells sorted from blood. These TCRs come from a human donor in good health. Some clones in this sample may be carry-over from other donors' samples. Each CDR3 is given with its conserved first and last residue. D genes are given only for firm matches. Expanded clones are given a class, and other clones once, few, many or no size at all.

CASSLGQYGYTF,TGTGCCAGCAGTCTGGGACAGTATGGCTACACCTTC,.,TRBD1,TRBJ1-2,TRBV28
CASSLRTAQETQYF,TGTGCCAGCTCACTTCGGACAGCCCAAGAGACCCAGTACTTC,.,.,TRBJ2-5,TRBV18
CASSRDRVLDEQFF,TGCGCCAGCAGCCGGGACAGGGTTTTAGATGAGCAGTTCTTC,.,TRBD1,TRBJ2-1,TRBV4-1
CSVVGESGTSPLFGYTF,TGCAGCGTCGTGGGGGAGTCAGGGACCAGCCCTTTGTTTGGCTACACCTTC,.,.,TRBJ1-2,TRBV29-1
CASSLAVMERVAFF,TGTGCCAGCAGCTTAGCGGTAATGGAACGGGTAGCTTTCTTT,.,.,TRBJ1-1,TRBV7-9
CASSYSWGSMNEQYF,TGTGCCAGCAGTTACTCGTGGGGGAGTATGAACGAGCAGTACTTC,few,.,TRBJ2-7,TRBV6-5
CASSAPPASNTGELFF,TGTGCCAGCAGCGCACCTCCAGCGTCGAACACCGGGGAGCTGTTTTTT,.,.,TRBJ2-2,TRBV5-4
CAISVSGGGSSYNEQFF,TGTGCCATCAGTGTAAGCGGGGGAGGGAGCTCCTACAATGAGCAGTTCTTC,.,TRBD2,TRBJ2-1,TRBV10-3
CASSLGVASYEQYF,TGTGCCAGCAGCTTAGGGGTAGCCTCCTACGAGCAGTACTTC,.,.,TRBJ2-7,TRBV7-2
CAWNGGPSTDTQYF,TGTGCCTGGAACGGCGGGCCTAGCACAGATACGCAGTATTTT,.,.,TRBJ2-3,TRBV30
CASSRRAGEVHEQYF,TGTGCCAGCAGCCGCAGAGCGGGAGAGGTCCACGAGCAGTACTTC,once,TRBD2,TRBJ2-7,TRBV14
CASKGPVTEAFF,TGTGCCAGCAAGGGGCCGGTCACTGAAGCTTTCTTT,.,.,TRBJ1-1,TRBV28
CASSYGGRRTEAFF,TGTGCCAGCAGTTACGGAGGGAGACGAACTGAAGCTTTCTTT,.,.,TRBJ1-1,TRBV6-6
CASRARGGSVYEQYF,TGTGCCAGCAGAGCCAGGGGAGGTTCAGTCTACGAGCAGTACTTC,.,.,TRBJ2-7,TRBV6-5
CASSPEFGGANIQYF,TGTGCCAGCAGCCCCGAGTTCGGGGGCGCGAACATTCAGTACTTC,.,.,TRBJ2-4,TRBV6-5
CASRGTLNTEAFF,TGCGCCAGCCGTGGGACCCTGAACACTGAAGCTTTCTTT,.,.,TRBJ1-1,TRBV10-1
CAISDWRAGGEKETQYF,TGTGCCATCAGTGACTGGAGAGCGGGAGGGGAGAAGGAGACCCAGTACTTC,once,TRBD2,TRBJ2-5,TRBV10-3
CASTPAGGQGIGELFF,TGTGCCAGCACCCCAGCGGGTGGACAGGGTATCGGGGAGCTGTTTTTT,.,TRBD1,TRBJ2-2,TRBV28
CASRPGLHHTGELFF,TGTGCCAGTAGACCGGGACTGCACCACACCGGGGAGCTGTTTTTT,.,.,TRBJ2-2,TRBV19
CASSFRLAGDTDTQYF,TGCGCCAGCAGCTTCCGACTAGCAGGAGACACAGATACGCAGTATTTT,.,TRBD2,TRBJ2-3,TRBV5-1
CASSPTTGTETQYF,TGCGCCAGCAGCCCCACGACAGGGACGGAGACCCAGTACTTC,.,TRBD1,TRBJ2-5,TRBV5-1
CASSLMQGGNEKLFF,TGCGCCAGCAGCTTGATGCAGGGGGGTAATGAAAAACTGTTTTTT,.,TRBD1,TRBJ1-4,TRBV5-1
CASSQEWRDYGNTEAFF,TGCGCCAGCAGCCAAGAGTGGAGGGATTACGGGAACACTGAAGCTTTCTTT,.,.,TRBJ1-1,TRBV4-1
CASSPTSDYNEQFF,TGTGCCAGCAGCCCGACTAGCGACTACAATGAGCAGTTCTTC,.,TRBD2,TRBJ2-1,TRBV7-3
CASSYDPTGGLGYTF,TGTGCCAGCAGTTACGACCCGACAGGGGGCCTTGGCTACACCTTC,.,TRBD1,TRBJ1-2,TRBV6-5
CASSFSLLSGRDSLDYTF,TGTGCCAGCAGTTTCTCCCTCTTGTCGGGCAGGGACTCTTTAGACTACACCTTC,.,.,TRBJ1-2,TRBV27
CASSLGTGLNEKLFF,TGCGCCAGCAGCCTGGGGACAGGACTTAATGAAAAACTGTTTTTT,.,TRBD1,TRBJ1-4,TRBV5-1
CASSYTTSGFSNEQFF,TGTGCCAGCAGCTACACGACTAGCGGGTTTAGCAATGAGCAGTTCTTC,.,TRBD2,TRBJ2-1,TRBV28
CASKGFLSSEQYF,TGTGCCAGCAAGGGTTTTTTAAGCTCCGAGCAGTACTTC,.,.,TRBJ2-7,TRBV28
CASSVGAGKETQYF,TGTGCCAGCAGCGTAGGGGCAGGGAAAGAGACCCAGTACTTC,few,.,TRBJ2-5,TRBV9
CASSRMNEQFF,TGTGCCAGCAGCCGGATGAATGAGCAGTTCTTC,.,.,TRBJ2-1,TRBV6-6
CASTTLGHTGELFF,TGTGCCAGCACGACATTAGGGCACACCGGGGAGCTGTTTTTT,.,.,TRBJ2-2,TRBV27
CAISESLGQGSRELFF,TGTGCCATCAGTGAGTCTTTAGGGCAGGGTAGCCGGGAGCTGTTTTTT,.,.,TRBJ2-2,TRBV10-3
CASSSLGGLLNINTQYF,TGTGCCAGCAGCTCTCTAGGCGGGCTCTTAAATATCAATACGCAGTATTTT,.,.,TRBJ2-3,TRBV11-2
CATSREGAGELFF,TGTGCCACCAGCAGAGAGGGTGCCGGGGAGCTGTTTTTT,.,.,TRBJ2-2,TRBV15
CASSLGTGSPEQYF,TGTGCCAGCAGCTTGGGGACAGGGTCACCCGAGCAGTACTTC,.,TRBD1,TRBJ2-7,TRBV7-9
CASSPGQGIDGYTF,TGTGCCAGTAGTCCGGGACAGGGTATAGATGGCTACACCTTC,.,TRBD1,TRBJ1-2,TRBV19
CASSLEAPRAFF,TGTGCCAGCAGCTTAGAAGCCCCGAGGGCTTTCTTT,.,.,TRBJ1-1,TRBV7-9
CASSFGAGGMTNTGELFF,TGTGCCAGCAGCTTTGGAGCGGGAGGAATGACGAACACCGGGGAGCTGTTTTTT,.,TRBD2,TRBJ2-2,TRBV7-6
CASSPSGGTSGIEQYF,TGTGCCAGCAGCCCCTCTGGCGGGACTAGCGGGATTGAGCAGTACTTC,.,TRBD2,TRBJ2-7,TRBV11-2
CASSLAGADEQFF,TGTGCCAGTAGTCTAGCGGGAGCCGATGAGCAGTTCTTC,.,TRBD2,TRBJ2-1,TRBV19
CASKPGLEETQYF,TGTGCCAGCAAACCGGGCCTGGAAGAGACCCAGTACTTC,.,.,TRBJ2-5,TRBV18
CSVPKGVWRSYEQYF,TGCAGCGTCCCCAAGGGGGTATGGAGGTCCTACGAGCAGTACTTC,.,.,TRBJ2-7,TRBV29-1
CASSPFYEETQYF,TGTGCCAGCTCACCATTTTACGAGGAGACCCAGTACTTC,.,.,TRBJ2-5,TRBV18